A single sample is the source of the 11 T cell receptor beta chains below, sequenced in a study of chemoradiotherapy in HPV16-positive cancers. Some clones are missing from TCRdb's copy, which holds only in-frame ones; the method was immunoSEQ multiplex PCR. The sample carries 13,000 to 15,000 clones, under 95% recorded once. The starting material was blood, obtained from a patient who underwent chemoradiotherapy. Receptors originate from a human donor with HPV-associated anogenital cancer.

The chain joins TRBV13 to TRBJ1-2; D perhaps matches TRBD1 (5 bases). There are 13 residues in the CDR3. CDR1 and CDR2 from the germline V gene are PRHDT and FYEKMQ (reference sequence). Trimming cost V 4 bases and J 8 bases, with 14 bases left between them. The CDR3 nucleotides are TGTGCCAGCAGCTCATTATCCTGGGACGGCTACACCTTC. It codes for CASSSLSWDGYTF.

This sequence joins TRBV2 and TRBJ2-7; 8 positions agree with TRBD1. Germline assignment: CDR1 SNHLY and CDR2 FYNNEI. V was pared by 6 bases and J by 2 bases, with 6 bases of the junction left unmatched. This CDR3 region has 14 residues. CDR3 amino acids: CASSEQGEAYEQYF. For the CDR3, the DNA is TGTGCCAGCAGCGAACAGGGGGAGGCCTACGAGCAGTACTTC. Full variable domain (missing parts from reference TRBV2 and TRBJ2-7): EPEVTQTPSHQVTQMGQEVILRCVPISNHLYFYWYRQILGQKVEFLVSFYNNEISEKSEIFDDQFSVERPDGSNFTLKIRSTKLEDSAMYFCASSEQGEAYEQYFGPGTRLTVT.

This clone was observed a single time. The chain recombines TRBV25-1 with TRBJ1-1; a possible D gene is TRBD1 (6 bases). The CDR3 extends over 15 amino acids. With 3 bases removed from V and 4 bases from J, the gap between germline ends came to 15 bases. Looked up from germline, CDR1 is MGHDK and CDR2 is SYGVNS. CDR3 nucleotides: TGTGCCAGCAGTGAGTCGGGATTCAGGGGCACTGAAGCTTTCTTT. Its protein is CASSESGFRGTEAFF.

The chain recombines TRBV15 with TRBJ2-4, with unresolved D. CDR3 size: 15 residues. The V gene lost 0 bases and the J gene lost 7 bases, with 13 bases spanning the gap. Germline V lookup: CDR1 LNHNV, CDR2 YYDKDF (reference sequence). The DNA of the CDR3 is TGTGCCACCAGCAGAGAAGCTAAAGGGCAGAACATTCAGTACTTC. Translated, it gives CATSREAKGQNIQYF.

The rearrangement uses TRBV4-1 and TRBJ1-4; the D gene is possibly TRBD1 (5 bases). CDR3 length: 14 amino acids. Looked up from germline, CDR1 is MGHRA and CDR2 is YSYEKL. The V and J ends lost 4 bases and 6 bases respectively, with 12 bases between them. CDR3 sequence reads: CASSPYARDEKLFF. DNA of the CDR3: TGCGCCAGCAGCCCTTACGCCAGGGATGAAAAACTGTTTTTT.

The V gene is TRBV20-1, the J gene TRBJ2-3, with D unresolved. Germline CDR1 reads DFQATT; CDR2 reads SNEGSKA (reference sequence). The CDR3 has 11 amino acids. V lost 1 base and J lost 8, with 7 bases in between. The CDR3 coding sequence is TGCAGTGCTAGAGCGCTCGGTACGCAGTATTTT. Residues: CSARALGTQYF.

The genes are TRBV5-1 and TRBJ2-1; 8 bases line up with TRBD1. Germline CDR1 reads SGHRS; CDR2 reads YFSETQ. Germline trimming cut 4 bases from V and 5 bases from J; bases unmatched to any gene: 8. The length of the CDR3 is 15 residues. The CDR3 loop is CASSRPGQDDNEQFF. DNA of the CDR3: TGCGCCAGCAGCCGACCGGGACAGGACGACAATGAGCAGTTCTTC.

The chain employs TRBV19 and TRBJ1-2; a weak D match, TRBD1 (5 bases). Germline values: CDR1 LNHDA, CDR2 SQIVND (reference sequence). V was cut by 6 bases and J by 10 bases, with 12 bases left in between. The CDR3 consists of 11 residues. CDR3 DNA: TGTGCCAGTAGCGCAGGGATTGACTACACCTTC. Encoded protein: CASSAGIDYTF.

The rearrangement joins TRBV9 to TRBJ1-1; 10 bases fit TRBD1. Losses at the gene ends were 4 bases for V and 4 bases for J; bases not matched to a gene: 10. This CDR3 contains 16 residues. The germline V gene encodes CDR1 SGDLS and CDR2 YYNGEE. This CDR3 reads CASSYLPGTGVTEAFF. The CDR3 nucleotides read TGTGCCAGCAGCTATCTTCCCGGGACAGGGGTCACTGAAGCTTTCTTT.

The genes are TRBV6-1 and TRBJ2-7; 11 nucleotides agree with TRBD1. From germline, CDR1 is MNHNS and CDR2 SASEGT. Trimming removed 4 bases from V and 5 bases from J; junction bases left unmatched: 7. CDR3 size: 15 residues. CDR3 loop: CASSADRGLINEQYF. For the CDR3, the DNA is TGTGCCAGCAGTGCGGACAGGGGGCTGATCAACGAGCAGTACTTC.

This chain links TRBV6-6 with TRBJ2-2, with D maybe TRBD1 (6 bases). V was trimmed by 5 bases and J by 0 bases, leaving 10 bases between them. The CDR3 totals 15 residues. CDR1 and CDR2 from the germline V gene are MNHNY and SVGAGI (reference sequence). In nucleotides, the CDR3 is TGTGCCAGCAGTAGAGGGGGTTCGAACACCGGGGAGCTGTTTTTT. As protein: CASSRGGSNTGELFF.